A selection of T cell receptor beta chains follows, all from one sample in a study of cytomegalovirus exposure and HLA in healthy donors. Libraries were prepared by immunoSEQ multiplex PCR; TCRdb keeps only in-frame clonotypes and omits some of them. Here the sample spans roughly 54,000 clones, approximately 82% being singletons. The source material was PBMCs. The receptors shown here come from a man aged 50 to 60 in good health and CMV-seronegative. Each CDR3 is given with its conserved first and last residue. D genes are given only for firm matches.

V gene: TRBV10-1; J gene: TRBJ2-7; D gene: TRBD2; CDR3 protein: CASSESNGGAFDEQYF
V gene: TRBV5-1; J gene: TRBJ1-1; D gene: .; CDR3 protein: CASSETGRAEAFF
V gene: TRBV6-1; J gene: TRBJ2-7; D gene: .; CDR3 protein: CASSERQASNYEQYF
V gene: TRBV19; J gene: TRBJ1-1; D gene: .; CDR3 protein: CASSTTSNTEAFF
V gene: TRBV2; J gene: TRBJ1-3; D gene: .; CDR3 protein: CASSLTAHGNTIYF
V gene: TRBV27; J gene: TRBJ2-5; D gene: TRBD1; CDR3 protein: CASRKQGARETQYF
V gene: TRBV7-2; J gene: TRBJ1-2; D gene: .; CDR3 protein: CASSLGREAAWGYTF
V gene: TRBV6-6; J gene: TRBJ2-1; D gene: .; CDR3 protein: CASRRQVNNEQFF
V gene: TRBV5-4; J gene: TRBJ2-7; D gene: TRBD1; CDR3 protein: CASSPPGTGAYEQYF
V gene: TRBV15; J gene: TRBJ2-1; D gene: TRBD2; CDR3 protein: CATSRDRLAGSNEQFF
V gene: TRBV6-5; J gene: TRBJ2-7; D gene: .; CDR3 protein: CATTTTGEQYF